The clone carrying this TCR beta chain was picked up a small number of times. The antigen is undetermined. With the read ending 3 residues before the CDR3 end, the germline J gene is used to fill in that end. Profiling relied on immunoSEQ multiplex PCR, and the TCRdb table lists in-frame clones only, not all of them. This repertoire holds 30,000 to 40,000 clones, and none appear only once. The sample comes from a study of T cell clonality in common variable immunodeficiency. Study-wide results and caveats: Reportedly, TCR beta sequences from common variable immunodeficiency showed fewer deletions and N-nucleotide insertions. What drives increased CVID clonality needs T cell subpopulation sequencing. Fewer TCRbeta clones were shared among CVID subjects than controls.

Trimming stripped 3 bases from V and 0 bases from J, with 16 bases between. The CDR3 sequence is 16 residues long. The germline gives CDR1 DFQATT, CDR2 SNEGSKA (reference sequence). CVID meant reduced serum IgG, IgA and/or IgM plus specific antibody deficiency. Material for sequencing was peripheral blood mononuclear cells. The clonotype comes from a human donor with common variable immunodeficiency. This rearrangement joins TRBV20-1 to TRBJ2-3; D remains unclear. The DNA read from the CDR3 is TGCAGTGCTAGTTGGGTTCTGACTCTTAGCACAGATACG. This gives the protein CSASWVLTLSTDT. The full-length CDR3 reads as CSASWVLTLSTDTQYF.